This T cell receptor (beta chain) was observed in a study of Ad26.COV2.S vaccination and SARS-CoV-2 variants (dated by TCRdb to about 2021). Looking at the study overall: Donors in the vaccine arm were drawn from COV1001, a phase I-IIa trial of Ad26.COV2.S in healthy adults that was multicentre, randomized, double-blind and placebo-controlled. Ad26.COV2.S was administered intramuscularly at 5 x 10^10 or 1 x 10^11 viral particles, either as a single shot or as two shots given 56 days apart. TCRbeta repertoire sequencing was used to assess the specificity and breadth of SARS-CoV-2-reactive T cell receptors after Ad26.COV2.S vaccination. A total of around 32 samples were included in the TCR-sequenced set, comprising about 20 Ad26.COV2.S vaccine recipients, 5 placebo recipients and 8 SARS-CoV-2 convalescent individuals. Trial participants were randomized into five groups of five, in which low-dose or high-dose Ad26.COV2.S was given once or twice, or placebo was given on both occasions. Throughout the experiments and outcome assessment, investigators stayed blinded to trial group allocation. Results the study describes overall, beyond this receptor: Vaccine and placebo recipients had similar non-spike TCR breadth, a finding consistent with the vaccine containing only spike. The authors noted that the TCR breadth and depth analyses may have underestimated total T cell responses. The study was not powered to compare responses between vaccine doses or regimens. After vaccination, spike-specific CD8+ and CD4+ T cell responses were reported to show substantial breadth. Higher spike-specific TCR breadth was observed in Ad26.COV2.S recipients than in placebo recipients (P = 0.0014).

The treatment or condition label, read with the paper, signifies: roughly 18 received Ad26.COV2.S at low or high dose, single or two shots; five or six received placebo; per-sample allocation not given. Repertoires of vaccine and placebo recipients were sequenced from samples taken on day 63 after the first injection. In Cohort 1b, fewer than 30 adults aged 18-55 years were enrolled at a single site in Boston, USA, between 29 July and 7 August 2020. As a vaccine, Ad26.COV2.S was a replication-incompetent adenovirus type 26 vector that expressed a prefusion-stabilized SARS-CoV-2 spike protein derived from the original Wuhan strain. About this clone: Its antigen is still unknown. There are no base qualities to consult, and no much larger clone falls within one base.

TCRbeta CDR3 regions were sequenced with the immunoSEQ Assay. After extraction, genomic DNA underwent amplification by bias-controlled multiplex PCR, followed by high-throughput sequencing. From the authors' description of their analysis: To quantify the absolute abundance of every unique TCRbeta CDR3 region, sequences were collapsed and filtered. T cell fraction was estimated by normalizing TCRbeta template counts to usable DNA, which was measured by amplifying reference genes present in all nucleated cells. Repertoire TCRs were annotated as SARS-CoV-2-specific by exact matching of V gene, CDR3 amino acid sequence and J gene to a known reactive TCR set. MIRA supplied the reference SARS-CoV-2 TCR set, which was filtered for enrichment in COVID-19-positive ImmuneCODE repertoires so that public or cross-reactive TCRs were removed. Using the MIRA antigens, annotated TCRs were further analysed by specific ORF or by position within an ORF. Breadth was defined as the number of annotated unique rearrangements divided by the total number of unique productive rearrangements, and depth was defined as the summed frequency of the annotated unique rearrangements. Two-sided Wilcoxon rank-sum tests were applied when comparing TCR breadth between groups. In its TCRdb copy, this immuneACCESS table keeps in-frame sequences only and misses some clones. Where compared with another copy, unresolved V genes explain less than half of these, and the others have no known cause. That table is the source of V, J and clone size, and D and trimming were worked out from the DNA. Here the sample has about 420,000 clones; roughly 90% occur a single time. Jointly, the top ten make up 3.6% of the sample.

V loses 3 bases, J loses 6 bases, and the germline ends lie 9 bases apart. Reading the germline V gene gives CDR1 SGHAT and CDR2 FQNNGV. Its CDR3 holds 12 amino acids, cysteine through phenylalanine. Only the CDR3 region is kept as DNA, spanning 36 bases read in frame from base 1. The TCR originated in a person between 18 and 65 years old who received the Ad26.COV2.S COVID-19 vaccine or a placebo. The chain joins TRBV11-2 to TRBJ2-7; the D gene is not confidently resolved. This sample comprised peripheral blood, obtained in a trial of Ad26.COV2.S vaccine versus placebo. CDR3 reads: CASSLGQIEQYF. The DNA sequence is given as TGTGCCAGCAGCTTGGGCCAGATCGAGCAGTACTTC.